This T cell receptor beta chain was captured in a study of T cell responses to AZD1222 COVID-19 vaccine. Across the study: The analysis combined second doses at about 4 or about 12 weeks. Overall study results and limits: Among those given AZD1222, only 6 or 7 were seropositive at baseline. Sampled repertoires all dated from after the peak T cell response. Donors were mostly white British, more females; clonal diversity possibly underestimated.

Libraries were prepared by immunoSEQ multiplex PCR; TCRdb keeps only in-frame clonotypes and omits some of them. The sample lists around 170,000 clones, roughly 93% seen once, with 0.99% in the top ten. This clone was picked up a small number of times. The antigen is unknown. This clonotype was sampled from an adult in good health. The sequencing used peripheral blood, collected on day 0 of AZD1222 vaccination.

CDR3: CASSQGVFEKLFF. The CDR3 DNA reads TGCGCCAGCAGCCAAGGCGTATTTGAAAAACTGTTTTTT. The V call is TRBV4-3, the J call TRBJ1-4; D unresolved. Germline CDR1 reads LGHNA; CDR2 reads YSLEER. This CDR3 has 13 amino acids. The V end was cut by 1 base, the J end by 7 bases, with 7 bases between.